The next 20 T cell receptor beta chains were all read from a single sample in a study of CD8+ T cells in alopecia areata (dated by TCRdb to the late 2010s). Library preparation was by the immunoSEQ multiplex PCR assay. RNA was extracted from all samples and reverse transcribed into cDNA as template for TCR sequencing. TCRdb carries this immuneACCESS record with in-frame sequences only. Its versions omit some clonotypes, under half of them owing to an unresolved V gene in the studies checked, with the rest unexplained. The sample table records approximately 100,000 clones; 35% to 50% of these occur just once. About 0.79% of the sample belongs to the ten largest clones. Sequencing used CD4+ T cells sorted from blood. The origin of the receptors is a human donor with alopecia areata.

The table lists this clone with a few counts. The chain uses TRBV29-1 and TRBJ2-3, with TRBD2 matching over 7 bases. Germline V gene lookup returns CDR1 SQVTM and CDR2 ANQGSEA. The CDR3 totals 15 residues. J was trimmed by 2 bases and V by 4 bases; bases with no gene match: 9. CDR3 DNA sequence: TGCAGCGTTGGCGCTGCCGGGACTACCACAGATACGCAGTATTTT. It codes for CSVGAAGTTTDTQYF.

This chain connects TRBV29-1 to TRBJ2-7; D could derive from TRBD1 or TRBD2 (6 bases each). The CDR3 totals 13 residues. The V gene's germline CDR1 is SQVTM and CDR2 ANQGSEA. V lost 6 bases and J 4 bases, leaving 16 bases between the germline ends. The CDR3 coding sequence is TGCAGCGTCCGGAAGGGGGGTGAATACGAGCAGTACTTC. It translates to CSVRKGGEYEQYF.

This clone has more than one count but fewer than ten. The CDR3 DNA is TGCAGCGTTGAGGTCAGGGTTATTGAGCAGTTCTTC. Its translation: CSVEVRVIEQFF. This chain connects TRBV29-1 to TRBJ2-1, with a tentative D call TRBD1 (5 bases). The V and J ends lost 3 bases and 9 bases respectively, with 12 bases between them. The CDR3 has 12 residues. The V gene's germline CDR1 is SQVTM and CDR2 ANQGSEA.

V and J are TRBV5-4 and TRBJ2-5; tentatively, D is TRBD1 (5 bases). Germline V gives CDR1 SGHNT, CDR2 YYREEE (reference sequence). Trimming cost V 3 bases and J 4 bases, with 13 bases left between them. CDR3 length equals 14 residues. The CDR3 DNA reads as TGTGCCAGCAGCTCCCAGGGCCCTCTAGAGACCCAGTACTTC. Translation: CASSSQGPLETQYF.

This clone was recorded a few times. The chain couples TRBV28 to TRBJ2-6; D ambiguous. The germline V gene encodes CDR1 MDHEN and CDR2 SYDVKM. The length of the CDR3 is 16 residues. V lost 3 bases, J lost 5 bases, and 14 bases lay in between. CDR3 coding DNA: TGTGCCAGCAGTTTCGCTTCTAGGGTCTGGGCCAACGTCCTGACTTTC. Its protein product is CASSFASRVWANVLTF.

This clone was counted only a few times. The rearrangement links TRBV29-1 to TRBJ1-3; D gene uncertain. The germline V gene has CDR1 SQVTM and CDR2 ANQGSEA. The V end was cut by 2 bases, the J end by 4 bases, with 6 bases between. The CDR3 has 12 amino acids. CDR3 loop: CSVEIAGNTIYF. The CDR3 region has the DNA TGCAGCGTTGAAATAGCAGGAAACACCATATATTTT.

The rearrangement uses TRBV29-1 and TRBJ2-5; 8 nucleotides align to TRBD1. J gave up 4 bases and V 8 bases, and 12 bases lay outside the gene matches. Germline-derived CDR1 and CDR2 are SQVTM and ANQGSEA. CDR3 length: 14 residues. The CDR3 region is CSNTGTGVRETQYF. CDR3 nucleotide sequence: TGCAGCAATACCGGGACAGGAGTTCGAGAGACCCAGTACTTC.

This clone is a singleton in its sample. The genes are TRBV28 and TRBJ2-7; TRBD1 or TRBD2 may be the D gene (5 bases each). V lost 10 bases to trimming and J lost 6 bases, with 16 bases between them. This CDR3 is built from 12 residues. Germline lookup yields CDR1 MDHEN and CDR2 SYDVKM. The CDR3 sequence is CATRDRGSEQYF. CDR3 nucleotide sequence: TGTGCCACCAGGGACCGAGGGAGCGAGCAGTACTTC. The entire variable domain, with the rest obtained from reference TRBV28 and TRBJ2-7, is as follows: DVKVTQSSRYLVKRTGEKVFLECVQDMDHENMFWYRQDPGLGLRLIYFSYDVKMKEKGDIPEGYSVSREKKERFSLILESASTNQTSMYLCATRDRGSEQYFGPGTRLTVT.

This clone occurred once. The V gene is TRBV28, the J gene TRBJ1-2; 8 bases match TRBD1. Trimming removed 4 bases from V and 4 bases from J; junction bases left unmatched: 5. Per germline, CDR1 MDHEN and CDR2 SYDVKM. CDR3 length equals 14 residues. CDR3 amino acids: CASSWTGTFYGYTF. In nucleotides, the CDR3 is TGTGCCAGCAGTTGGACAGGGACTTTCTATGGCTACACCTTC.

The chain uses TRBV30 and TRBJ2-2; D not certain. The V gene's germline CDR1 is GTSNPN and CDR2 SVGIG (reference sequence). V lost 0 bases, J lost 4 bases, and 9 bases lay in between. The CDR3 extends over 14 amino acids. The CDR3 sequence is CAWSVISGTGELFF. CDR3 bases: TGTGCCTGGAGTGTAATTTCGGGCACCGGGGAGCTGTTTTTT.

This clone occurred a few times. The rearrangement uses TRBV20-1 and TRBJ1-1, with D possibly matching TRBD1 (6 bases). The CDR3 totals 11 residues. V lost 6 bases, J lost 7 bases, and 12 bases lay in between. Germline V CDR1 and CDR2: DFQATT, SNEGSKA (reference sequence). CDR3: CSAGGQIEAFF. The CDR3 DNA is TGCAGTGCCGGCGGACAGATTGAAGCTTTCTTT.

The table lists this clone with a few counts. The chain recombines TRBV28 with TRBJ2-3, with D perhaps matching TRBD2 (5 bases). Trimming removed 6 bases from V and 4 bases from J, with 17 bases in between. CDR3 length equals 15 residues. The germline gives CDR1 MDHEN, CDR2 SYDVKM. This CDR3 reads CASSSQIASSDTQYF. The CDR3, as DNA: TGTGCCAGCAGCAGTCAGATAGCGTCCTCAGATACGCAGTATTTT.

V is TRBV15 and J is TRBJ1-5; possibly TRBD1 for D (5 bases). The germline V gene encodes CDR1 LNHNV and CDR2 YYDKDF (reference sequence). The CDR3 consists of 16 residues. V lost 5 bases to trimming and J lost 6 bases, with 20 bases between them. The CDR3 sequence is CATSPPQGGGGQPQHF. CDR3 DNA: TGTGCCACCAGCCCTCCCCAGGGAGGTGGGGGTCAGCCCCAGCATTTT.

The chain combines TRBV10-3 with TRBJ2-5; D is unclear. This CDR3 is 11 amino acids long. V shed 8 bases and J shed 2 bases, with 6 bases lying between them. Germline V gene lookup returns CDR1 ENHRY and CDR2 SYGVKD. The CDR3 bases are TGTGCCATCGGCTTTCAAGAGACCCAGTACTTC. Protein: CAIGFQETQYF.

This clone has just one count. This rearrangement joins TRBV29-1 to TRBJ2-7; 9 bases are shared with TRBD1. The CDR3 loop spans 13 amino acids. Trimming at V came to 3 bases and at J to 6 bases, leaving 6 bases not matched to a gene. Germline V CDR1 and CDR2: SQVTM, ANQGSEA. Written as DNA, the CDR3 is TGCAGCGTTGATGAGGGACAGGGATCCGAGCAGTACTTC. Translated: CSVDEGQGSEQYF.

This chain connects TRBV29-1 to TRBJ2-7; TRBD1 agrees at 7 bases. CDR1 and CDR2 from the germline V gene are SQVTM and ANQGSEA. The length of the CDR3 is 16 residues. V shed 3 bases, J shed 2 bases, and the junction held 13 bases outside the gene matches. CDR3 in DNA: TGCAGCGTTGAGAGGGGCAGGGGCAGGGGGACCTACGAGCAGTACTTC. Translating it yields CSVERGRGRGTYEQYF.

This sequence joins TRBV5-1 and TRBJ2-7, with 11 nucleotides matching TRBD2. This CDR3 spans 17 amino acids. Germline CDR1 is SGHRS and CDR2 is YFSETQ. Trimming cost V 0 bases and J 6 bases; bases outside gene matches: 11. CDR3 region: CASSLAGTSGGVGEQYF. CDR3 nucleotide sequence: TGCGCCAGCAGCTTGGCCGGTACTAGCGGGGGAGTCGGCGAGCAGTACTTC.

This clone has more than one count but fewer than ten. The rearrangement links TRBV7-2 to TRBJ2-7; weak D call: TRBD1 (5 bases). The germline V gene encodes CDR1 SGHTA and CDR2 FQGNSA. The CDR3 runs to 13 residues. Trimming removed 6 bases from V and 7 bases from J, with 16 bases in between. In DNA, the CDR3 is TGTGCCAGCAGTGAGTCACAGGTTTCTGAGCAGTACTTC. It codes for CASSESQVSEQYF. Supplemented by reference TRBV7-2 and TRBJ2-7, the full variable domain reads GAGVSQSPSNKVTEKGKDVELRCDPISGHTALYWYRQSLGQGLEFLIYFQGNSAPDKSGLPSDRFSAERTGGSVSTLTIQRTQQEDSAVYLCASSESQVSEQYFGPGTRLTVT.

V gene TRBV7-8 combines with J gene TRBJ1-1; no clear D gene. The V gene's germline CDR1 is SGHVS and CDR2 FQNEAQ. V was clipped by 5 bases and J by 4 bases, with 11 bases between them. CDR3 size: 13 residues. The CDR3 spells CASSGQWSTEAFF. CDR3 coding DNA: TGTGCCAGCAGCGGCCAGTGGAGCACTGAAGCTTTCTTT. The full variable domain, rest sourced from reference TRBV7-8 and TRBJ1-1, is GAGVSQSPRYKVAKRGQDVALRCDPISGHVSLFWYQQALGQGPEFLTYFQNEAQLDKSGLPSDRFFAERPEGSVSTLKIQRTQQEDSAVYLCASSGQWSTEAFFGQGTRLTVV.

This clone was observed a handful of times. V is TRBV29-1 and J is TRBJ1-2, with D unresolved. CDR1 is SQVTM and CDR2 is ANQGSEA in the germline V gene. CDR3 size: 11 residues. The V gene lost 2 bases and the J gene lost 8 bases, with 9 bases spanning the gap. DNA of the CDR3: TGCAGCGTTGAATGGTTTGGCGGCTACACCTTC. Residues: CSVEWFGGYTF.